This T cell receptor beta chain was recovered during a study of T cell responses to AZD1222 COVID-19 vaccine. This clone came up once. Its antigen is still unknown. The germline V gene encodes CDR1 KGHSH and CDR2 LQKENI. Trimming shortened V by 4 bases and J by 0 bases, and 12 bases separated the two germline ends. The CDR3 sequence is 16 residues long. The study's findings and limits: Donors were mostly white British, more females; clonal diversity possibly underestimated. Along spike, vaccine-associated CD4 TCRs were found throughout, with dominance at 160-218 and 743-854. Within unmutated variant regions lay the reported targets of nearly half of spike-specific TCRs.

TCRdb keeps only in-frame clones here, not all; method: immunoSEQ multiplex PCR. The sample includes 70,000 to 100,000 clones, roughly 90% of them seen just once. This receptor was taken from an adult who received the AZD1222 COVID-19 vaccine. Material: peripheral blood, obtained 28 days after the second AZD1222 dose. The chain combines TRBV18 with TRBJ1-4, with D unclear. CDR3 region: CASSRWDQSTNEKLFF. CDR3 sequence (DNA): TGTGCCAGCTCACGCTGGGATCAGTCAACTAATGAAAAACTGTTTTTT.